A selection of T cell receptor beta chains follows, all from one sample in a study of T cell repertoires in cytomegalovirus infection. A single record per CDR3 protein comes from TCRdb applying MiXCR to the reads. The sample yields around 95,000 distinct CDR3 sequences, 25% to 30% seen once. The antigens of these receptors remain unknown. The sequenced sample was CD8+ T cells from cultured PBMCs, obtained from culture after CMV antigen stimulation. These receptors were taken from a human donor in good health (CMV status not recorded). Some clones in this sample may be carry-over from other donors' samples. Both conserved end residues are part of each CDR3. D genes are given only for firm matches. For some rows the clone size is stated as once, few or many, or as a class when expanded; others skip it.

- TRBJ2-7 13 TRBV19 - TGTGCCAGTAGTATCGATGGGCCCTACGAGCAGTACTTC CASSIDGPYEQYF
- TRBJ1-1 15 TRBV2 - TGTGCCAGCAGTGAATTTCAGGGCTTGAACACTGAAGCTTTCTTT CASSEFQGLNTEAFF
TRBD1 TRBJ1-1 14 TRBV2 few TGTGCCAGCAGTCCCGGGACAGGGGCCACTGAAGCTTTCTTT CASSPGTGATEAFF
- TRBJ2-1 15 TRBV7-9 - TGTGCCAGCAGCTTAAGGGGGGACCTCTACAATGAGCAGTTCTTC CASSLRGDLYNEQFF
- TRBJ2-3 14 TRBV2 few TGTGCCAGCAGTGAAGCTGGGGGGACAGATACGCAGTATTTT CASSEAGGTDTQYF
TRBD2 TRBJ2-1 14 TRBV2 - TGTGCCAGCAGTGAAACTAGCGGGGTACATGAGCAGTTCTTC CASSETSGVHEQFF
- TRBJ2-1 13 TRBV28 many TGTGCCAGCAGTTCGGACAGATACAATGAGCAGTTCTTC CASSSDRYNEQFF
- TRBJ2-2 14 TRBV23-1 few TGCGCCAGAATAACGAGACGGACCACCGGGGAGCTGTTTTTT CARITRRTTGELFF
TRBD1 TRBJ2-7 13 TRBV12-3/TRBV12-4 few TGTGCCAGCAGGGACAGGGGGGCCTACGAGCAGTACTTC CASRDRGAYEQYF
TRBD2 TRBJ2-1 15 TRBV12-3/TRBV12-4 few TGTGCCAGCAGCACTAGCGGGGGGGCAAGGAATGAGCAGTTCTTC CASSTSGGARNEQFF
- TRBJ2-7 17 TRBV7-8 - TGTGCCAGCACATCCTGGTGGGGCGGGGAAGAATCCTACGAGCAGTACTTC CASTSWWGGEESYEQYF
- TRBJ2-1 16 TRBV4-1 - TGCGCCAGCAGCCCCTACGGCAAGAGCTCCTACAATGAGCAGTTCTTC CASSPYGKSSYNEQFF
- TRBJ1-4 16 TRBV25-1 - TGTGCCAGCAGCCTCTCGGATAGAGCACCCAACATGCAACTGTTTTTT CASSLSDRAPNMQLFF
- TRBJ2-5 14 TRBV7-2 - TGTGCCAGCAGCCCCCGGGAGGGGGCAGAGACCCAGTACTTC CASSPREGAETQYF
- TRBJ1-1 13 TRBV7-2 many TGTGCCAGCAGCTTACCACTCCAGCCCGAAGCTTTCTTT CASSLPLQPEAFF
- TRBJ2-3 16 TRBV19 - TGTGCCAGTAGTATTTTCAGCGGCCAAGGCACAGATACGCAGTATTTT CASSIFSGQGTDTQYF
TRBD1 TRBJ1-2 17 TRBV20-1 many TGCAGTGCTTCACCCGGGACAGGGGACGTCTTTAACTATGGCTACACCTTC CSASPGTGDVFNYGYTF
TRBD1 TRBJ1-2 16 TRBV2 - TGTGCCAGCAGTGAGAGACAGGGGCCTGATAACTATGGCTACACCTTC CASSERQGPDNYGYTF
TRBD1 TRBJ1-2 13 TRBV6-6 few TGTGCCAGCAGTTACTCGACAGGGCAGGGCTACACCTTC CASSYSTGQGYTF
TRBD1 TRBJ2-5 14 TRBV7-7 many TGTGCCAGCAGCTTGTTGACAGGGATGGAGACCCAGTACTTC CASSLLTGMETQYF
- TRBJ1-1 13 TRBV4-3 - TGCGCCAGCAGCCCCCGGGAGGGCACTGAAGCTTTCTTT CASSPREGTEAFF
TRBD2 TRBJ2-1 17 TRBV7-2 many TGTGCCAGCAGCCAGCATCTTAGCGGGGGGGTCTACAATGAGCAGTTCTTC CASSQHLSGGVYNEQFF
- TRBJ2-7 13 TRBV20-1 - TGCAGTGCTAGAGCATACAGCTCCTACGAGCAGTACTTC CSARAYSSYEQYF
- TRBJ1-1 12 TRBV7-8 few TGTGCCAGCAGCTTATTAGGTTCTGAAGCTTTCTTT CASSLLGSEAFF
- TRBJ2-7 12 TRBV6-5 - TGTGCCAGCAGTAGTACCTGGCGGGAGCAGTACTTC CASSSTWREQYF
TRBD1 TRBJ2-1 15 TRBV18 - TGTGCCAGCTCTCAGCCGGGACAGGGGAACAATGAGCAGTTCTTC CASSQPGQGNNEQFF